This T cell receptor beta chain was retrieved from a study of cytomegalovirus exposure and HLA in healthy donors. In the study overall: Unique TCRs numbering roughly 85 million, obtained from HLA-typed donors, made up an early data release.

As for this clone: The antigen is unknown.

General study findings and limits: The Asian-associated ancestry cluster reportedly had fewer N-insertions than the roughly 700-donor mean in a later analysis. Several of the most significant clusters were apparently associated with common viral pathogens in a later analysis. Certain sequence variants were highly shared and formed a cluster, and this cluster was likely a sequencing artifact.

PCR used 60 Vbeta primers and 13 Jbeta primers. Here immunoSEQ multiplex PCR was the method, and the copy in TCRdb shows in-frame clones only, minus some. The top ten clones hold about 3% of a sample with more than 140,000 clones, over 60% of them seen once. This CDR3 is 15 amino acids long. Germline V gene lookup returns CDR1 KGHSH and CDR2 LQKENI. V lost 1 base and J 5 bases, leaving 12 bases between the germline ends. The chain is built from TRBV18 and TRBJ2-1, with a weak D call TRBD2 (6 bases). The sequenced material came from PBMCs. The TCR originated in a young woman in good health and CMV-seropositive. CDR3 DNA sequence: TGTGCCAGCTCACCACAGGTGGCGGGGAACAATGAGCAGTTCTTC. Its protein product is CASSPQVAGNNEQFF. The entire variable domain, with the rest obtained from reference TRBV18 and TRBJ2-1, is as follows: NAGVMQNPRHLVRRRGQEARLRCSPMKGHSHVYWYRQLPEEGLKFMVYLQKENIIDESGMPKERFSAEFPKEGPSILRIQQVVRGDSAAYFCASSPQVAGNNEQFFGPGTRLTVL.